This T cell receptor beta chain comes out of a study of post-analysis software for immune sequencing data. Study-level information: The study covered relapsing-remitting, secondary progressive and progressive-relapsing courses of multiple sclerosis. Study results and caveats: Batch-matched samples strongly co-clustered by F measure. With TRBV5-6, TRBV5-1 and TRBV20-1 included, about 5 TRBV segments were more frequent in patients than in controls.

Germline V CDR1 and CDR2: SGHRS, YFSETQ. This CDR3 spans 15 amino acids. The V gene end was trimmed by 4 bases and the J gene end by 2 bases; junction bases not matched to a gene: 8. For this clonotype: What it recognizes is unknown.

Every TCR beta cDNA library bore unique molecular identifiers. Around 500,000 cDNA molecules were obtained per 1 to 10 million input T cells. TCRdb re-analysed the PCR reads in MiXCR, keeping a single row per CDR3 protein. This repertoire shows roughly 400,000 distinct CDR3 sequences, over 30% found once; its top ten account for 6.5% to 8%. The clonotype originates from a girl between 2 and 10 years old with multiple sclerosis. The sequencing input was blood. This sequence joins TRBV5-1 and TRBJ2-7, with TRBD1 matching over 8 bases. In DNA form, the CDR3 reads TGCGCCAGCAGCACGCCGGGACAGGAGCCCTACGAGCAGTACTTC. Protein product: CASSTPGQEPYEQYF. The whole variable domain, remainder taken from reference TRBV5-1 and TRBJ2-7, is KAGVTQTPRYLIKTRGQQVTLSCSPISGHRSVSWYQQTPGQGLQFLFEYFSETQRNKGNFPGRFSGRQFSNSRSEMNVSTLELGDSALYLCASSTPGQEPYEQYFGPGTRLTVT.